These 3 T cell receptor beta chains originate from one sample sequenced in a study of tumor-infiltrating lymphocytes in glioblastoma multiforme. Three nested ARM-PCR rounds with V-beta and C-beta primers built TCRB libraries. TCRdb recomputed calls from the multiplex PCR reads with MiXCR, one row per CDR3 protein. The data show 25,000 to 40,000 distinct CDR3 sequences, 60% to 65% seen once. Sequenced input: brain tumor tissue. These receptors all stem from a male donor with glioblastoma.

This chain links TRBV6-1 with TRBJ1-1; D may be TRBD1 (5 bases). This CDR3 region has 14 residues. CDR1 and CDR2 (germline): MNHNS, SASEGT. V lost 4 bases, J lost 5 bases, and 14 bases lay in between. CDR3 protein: CASSVDIGGTEAFF. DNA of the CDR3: TGTGCCAGCAGTGTGGACATAGGTGGGACTGAAGCTTTCTTT.

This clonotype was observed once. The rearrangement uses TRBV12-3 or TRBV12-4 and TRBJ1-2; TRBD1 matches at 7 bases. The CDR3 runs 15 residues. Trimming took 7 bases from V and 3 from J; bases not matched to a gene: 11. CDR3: CASKGTDRQDYGYTF. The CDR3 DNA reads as TGTGCCAGCAAAGGGACAGACCGACAGGACTATGGCTACACCTTC.

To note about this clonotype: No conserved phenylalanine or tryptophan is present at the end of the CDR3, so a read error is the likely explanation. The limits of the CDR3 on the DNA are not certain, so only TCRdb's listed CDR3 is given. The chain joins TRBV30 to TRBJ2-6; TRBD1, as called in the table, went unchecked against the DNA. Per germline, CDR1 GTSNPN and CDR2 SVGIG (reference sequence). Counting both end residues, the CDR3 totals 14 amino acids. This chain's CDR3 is CACTGCSGANVLIC.